One sample yielded the 20 T cell receptor beta chains listed below, sequenced in a study of T cell repertoires in cytomegalovirus infection. A single record per CDR3 protein comes from TCRdb applying MiXCR to the reads. Of 800,000 to 950,000 distinct CDR3 sequences listed, about 30% are singletons. Which antigens these TCRs recognize remains unknown. Specimen: cultured CD8+ T cells from PBMCs, collected from culture after CMV antigen stimulation. These receptor sequences come from a human donor in good health (CMV status not recorded). Some clones in this sample may be carry-over from other donors' samples.

This clonotype was recorded once. One junction end does not reproduce the germline sequence, and a read error may be involved. The chain recombines TRBV11-1 with TRBJ2-1; tentatively, D is TRBD2 (6 bases). This CDR3 has 15 residues. The germline CDR1 and CDR2 sequences are SGHAT and FQDESV (reference sequence). The CDR3 DNA reads as TGTGCCAGGAGCTTAGGGGCCGGGACTTACAATGAGCAGTTCTTC. This sequence encodes CARSLGAGTYNEQFF.

The chain recombines TRBV24-1 with TRBJ1-1; D remains ambiguous. V was pared by 3 bases and J by 1 base, with 5 bases between. CDR1 is KGHDR and CDR2 is SFDVKD in the germline V gene. This CDR3 has 13 residues. CDR3 sequence: CATSDTGNTEAFF. The CDR3 coding sequence is TGTGCCACCAGTGATACGGGGAACACTGAAGCTTTCTTT.

This chain uses TRBV28 with TRBJ1-1; D unclear. Per the germline V gene, CDR1 is MDHEN and CDR2 is SYDVKM. The CDR3 totals 13 residues. The V and J ends lost 3 bases and 3 bases respectively, with 8 bases between them. In nucleotides, the CDR3 is TGTGCCAGCAGTTTTGGGATGCACACTGAAGCTTTCTTT. Encoded protein: CASSFGMHTEAFF.

This clonotype was counted at least ten times. This chain links TRBV7-3 with TRBJ1-1; D perhaps matches TRBD1 (5 bases). The CDR3 spans 16 residues. V dropped 0 bases and J dropped 8 bases, with 19 bases sitting between them. Germline assignment: CDR1 SGHTA and CDR2 FQGTGA. CDR3 amino acids: CASSLTYMGEVWEAFF. The CDR3 DNA follows: TGTGCCAGCAGCTTAACATACATGGGGGAGGTGTGGGAAGCTTTCTTT.

The chain couples TRBV12-3 or TRBV12-4 to TRBJ1-4; D not resolved. The CDR3 contains 11 residues. As DNA, the CDR3 is TGTGCAAGCGGAGGGTACGAAAAACTGTTTTTT. Amino acids: CASGGYEKLFF.

This clonotype has more than one count but fewer than ten. This sequence joins TRBV7-9 and TRBJ1-2, with TRBD1 as a possible D gene (5 bases). The V end lost 2 bases, the J end lost 4 bases, and 8 bases lay between the germline ends. This CDR3 has 13 residues. Germline V gene data show CDR1 as SEHNR and CDR2 as FQNEAQ (reference sequence). In DNA, the CDR3 is TGTGCCAGCAGCTTAACGACAGTCTATGGCTACACCTTC. Protein sequence: CASSLTTVYGYTF.

The sample holds a few counts of this clonotype. The chain employs TRBV6-5 and TRBJ2-3, with a possible D match to TRBD1 (5 bases). This CDR3 is 14 amino acids long. CDR1 is MNHEY and CDR2 is SVGAGI in the germline V gene. Trimming left V 7 bases short and J 4 bases short, with 15 bases between. The CDR3 reads CASIDGAGPDTQYF. The CDR3 nucleotides are TGTGCCAGCATCGATGGGGCAGGGCCAGATACGCAGTATTTT.

This clonotype showed up just a few times. The CDR3 region is CASFTGTSLYNEQFF. CDR3 DNA: TGTGCCAGCTTTACCGGGACTAGTCTCTACAATGAGCAGTTCTTC. V usage is TRBV6-6 and J usage is TRBJ2-1, with 8 bases matching TRBD2. Germline V gene data show CDR1 as MNHNY and CDR2 as SVGAGI (reference sequence). There are 15 residues in the CDR3. The junction had 9 bases not matched to a gene; V was cut back by 8 bases and J by 3 bases.

This clonotype occurred many times. The V and J genes are TRBV7-2 and TRBJ2-7, with TRBD2 matching over 14 bases. J lost 6 bases, V lost 0 bases, and 7 bases had no gene match. Germline lookup yields CDR1 SGHTA and CDR2 FQGNSA. The CDR3 length is 17 residues. The CDR3 nucleotides are TGTGCCAGCAGCTTAGCCCTGGGACTAGCGGGGGTAGGCGAGCAGTACTTC. Its protein is CASSLALGLAGVGEQYF.

This clonotype occurred many times. This chain links TRBV7-6 with TRBJ2-3; D is possibly TRBD2 (5 bases). Germline CDR1 and CDR2: SGHVS and FNYEAQ. Trimming took off 5 bases at V and 2 bases at J, with 14 bases between the two ends. The CDR3 is 15 amino acids. CDR3 region: CASSPEAVYTDTQYF. DNA of the CDR3: TGTGCCAGCAGCCCGGAGGCGGTATACACAGATACGCAGTATTTT.

This sequence joins TRBV18 and TRBJ2-5, with D uncertain. Germline assignment: CDR1 KGHSH and CDR2 LQKENI. Trimming took 1 base from V and 5 from J, leaving 14 bases between them. This CDR3 has 15 residues. The CDR3 region is CASSPLSIDMETQYF. The CDR3 DNA sequence: TGTGCCAGCTCACCACTCTCTATCGATATGGAGACCCAGTACTTC.

The V call is TRBV15, the J call TRBJ1-1; D not resolved. The CDR3 contains 12 residues. V was cut by 7 bases and J by 0 bases, with 6 bases left in between. The germline CDR1 and CDR2 sequences are LNHNV and YYDKDF (reference sequence). CDR3 DNA: TGTGCCACCATCGGAATGAACACTGAAGCTTTCTTT. It codes for CATIGMNTEAFF. Together with reference TRBV15 and TRBJ1-1, the CDR3 gives the full variable domain: DAMVIQNPRYQVTQFGKPVTLSCSQTLNHNVMYWYQQKSSQAPKLLFHYYDKDFNNEADTPDNFQSRRPNTSFCFLDIRSPGLGDTAMYLCATIGMNTEAFFGQGTRLTVV.

Written as DNA, the CDR3 is TGCGCCACCTCAAAACTGTTTTTT. It is translated as CATSKLFF. V gene TRBV23-1 combines with J gene TRBJ1-4; D gene ambiguous. TRBV23-1 is classed as an ORF, of uncertain function. Trimming took off 10 bases at V and 10 bases at J, with 4 bases between the two ends. The CDR3 extends over 8 amino acids.

This clonotype was seen more than once but under ten times. The rearrangement links TRBV19 to TRBJ1-2, with 7 bases aligning to TRBD1. This CDR3 has 15 residues. Unmatched junction bases numbered 9, after V lost 4 bases and J lost 4 bases. Germline assignment: CDR1 LNHDA and CDR2 SQIVND (reference sequence). The CDR3 protein is CASSTRGSLPYGYTF. The CDR3 coding sequence is TGTGCCAGTAGTACCAGGGGGAGTCTTCCCTATGGCTACACCTTC.

This chain links TRBV5-6 with TRBJ2-1; 10 nucleotides match TRBD1. V trimming: 3 bases; J trimming: 8 bases; junction bases outside the gene matches: 14. The CDR3 spans 17 residues. Germline V gene lookup returns CDR1 SGHDT and CDR2 YYEEEE. The CDR3 is CASSSLIGTGVVDEQFF. The CDR3, as DNA: TGTGCCAGCAGCTCTCTAATCGGGACAGGGGTTGTCGATGAGCAGTTCTTC.

The chain combines TRBV6-2 or TRBV6-3 with TRBJ2-7; D is unresolved. Germline-derived CDR1 and CDR2 are MNHEY and SVGEGT. The CDR3 totals 14 residues. Trimming left V 6 bases short and J 2 bases short, with 14 bases between. This CDR3 is CASRYKGTPYEQYV. The CDR3 region has the DNA TGTGCCAGCAGGTACAAGGGAACCCCCTACGAGCAGTACGTC.

This clonotype was recorded a few times. The chain couples TRBV12-5 to TRBJ2-5; 8 bases match TRBD1. CDR1 and CDR2 (germline): LGHNT, FRNRAP. The CDR3 length is 14 residues. The V segment lost 6 bases and the J segment 5 bases; nucleotides outside the gene matches: 8. This CDR3 reads CASGPPGGVETQYF. The CDR3 coding sequence is TGTGCTAGTGGCCCCCCAGGGGGCGTGGAGACCCAGTACTTC.

In this sample, this clonotype turned up many times. V gene TRBV7-9 combines with J gene TRBJ1-2; no clear D. Germline V lookup: CDR1 SEHNR, CDR2 FQNEAQ (reference sequence). There are 15 residues in the CDR3. The V gene lost 4 bases and the J gene lost 5 bases, with 17 bases spanning the gap. CDR3 region: CASSSPGRVDYGYTF. The CDR3 DNA reads as TGTGCCAGCAGCTCACCCGGTAGGGTGGATTATGGCTACACCTTC.

The chain has TRBV7-9 and TRBJ1-4; no reliable D call. Looked up from germline, CDR1 is SEHNR and CDR2 is FQNEAQ (reference sequence). The CDR3 spans 12 residues. The germline V and J ends were trimmed by 9 bases and 5 bases, with 10 bases remaining between them. CDR3 in DNA: TGTGCCAGTAGGACGGTGAATGAAAAACTGTTTTTT. This codes for CASRTVNEKLFF.

This clonotype was detected ten times or more. The chain joins TRBV5-8 to TRBJ2-3; D is undetermined. This CDR3 comprises 11 residues. V shed 5 bases and J shed 6 bases, with 7 bases lying between them. Germline loops: CDR1 SGHTS, CDR2 YDEGEE. CDR3: CASRAMDTQYF. CDR3 coding DNA: TGTGCCAGCAGGGCAATGGATACGCAGTATTTT.